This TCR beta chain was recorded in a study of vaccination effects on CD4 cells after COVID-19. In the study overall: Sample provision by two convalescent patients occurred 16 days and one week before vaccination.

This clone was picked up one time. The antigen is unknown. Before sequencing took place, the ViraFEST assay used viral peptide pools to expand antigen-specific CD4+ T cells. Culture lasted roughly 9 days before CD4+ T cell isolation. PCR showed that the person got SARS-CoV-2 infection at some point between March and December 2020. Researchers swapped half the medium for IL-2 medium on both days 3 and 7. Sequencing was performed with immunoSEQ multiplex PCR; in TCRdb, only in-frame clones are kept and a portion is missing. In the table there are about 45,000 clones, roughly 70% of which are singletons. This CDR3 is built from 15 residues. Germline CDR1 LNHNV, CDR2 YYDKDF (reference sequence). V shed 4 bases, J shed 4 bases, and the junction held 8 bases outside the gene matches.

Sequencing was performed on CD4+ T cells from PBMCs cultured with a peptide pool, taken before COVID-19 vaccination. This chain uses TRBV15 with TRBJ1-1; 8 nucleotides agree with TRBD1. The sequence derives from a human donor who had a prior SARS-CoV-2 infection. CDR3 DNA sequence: TGTGCCACCAGCACTCACAGGGGGGGGATCACTGAAGCTTTCTTT. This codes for CATSTHRGGITEAFF. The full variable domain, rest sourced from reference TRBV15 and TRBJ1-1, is DAMVIQNPRYQVTQFGKPVTLSCSQTLNHNVMYWYQQKSSQAPKLLFHYYDKDFNNEADTPDNFQSRRPNTSFCFLDIRSPGLGDTAMYLCATSTHRGGITEAFFGQGTRLTVV.